The entry below gives a single T cell receptor beta chain sequence along with its context. What it recognizes is unknown. J gave up 7 bases and V 2 bases, and 6 bases lay outside the gene matches. The CDR3 consists of 15 residues. The V gene's germline CDR1 is SGHDT and CDR2 YYEEEE. This sample is drawn from a study of vaccination and CD4 T cells after COVID-19. An Oncomine TCR Beta short-read assay was used to sequence the DNA from cultured CD4+ T cells. In TCRdb, the PCR reads were re-called with MiXCR into one record per CDR3 protein. The sample lists 15,000 to 20,000 distinct CDR3 sequences, approximately 63% occurring once. Study-level points and caveats: The authors identified 304 of 307 vaccine-specific clones in convalescent patients as spike mono-reactive. From a median of about 20 to 38, SARS-CoV-2-reactive clonotypes increased, though not significantly.

Stated treatment: approximately nine-day PBMC culture with coronavirus spike peptide pools or control peptides (ViraFEST assay). Peptide pool stimulation in ViraFEST expanded antigen-specific T cells, whose TCRs were then sequenced. The sequence derives from a human donor who had recovered from COVID-19. V and J are TRBV5-6 and TRBJ1-6; 7 nucleotides line up with TRBD1. Sequencing was done on a sample of CD4+ T cells from blood, cultured in vitro. The CDR3 loop reads CASSFRSGGNSPLHF. CDR3 sequence (DNA): TGTGCCAGCAGCTTCCGGTCAGGGGGAAATTCACCCCTCCACTTT.